What follows are 25 T cell receptor beta chains derived from one specimen sequenced in a study of blood T cell repertoires in COVID-19. Clones were sequenced by immunoSEQ multiplex PCR, and TCRdb holds only the in-frame ones, with some missing. The sample lists over 80,000 clones, about 88% occurring once. The sample comprised peripheral blood. These receptors all come from a man older than 75 with active or convalescent COVID-19.

The chain couples TRBV5-4 to TRBJ2-2; TRBD1 matches at 9 bases. The CDR3 sequence is 16 residues long. Germline trimming cut 4 bases from V and 6 bases from J; bases unmatched to any gene: 10. Germline V gene sequence: CDR1 SGHNT, CDR2 YYREEE (reference sequence). Here the CDR3 DNA reads TGTGCCAGCAGCCCACCCGGAGACAGGGGGTCCGGGGAGCTGTTTTTT. Amino acids: CASSPPGDRGSGELFF. The full variable domain, in which reference TRBV5-4 and TRBJ2-2 provide the parts outside the CDR3, is ETGVTQSPTHLIKTRGQQVTLRCSSQSGHNTVSWYQQALGQGPQFIFQYYREEENGRGNFPPRFSGLQFPNYSSELNVNALELDDSALYLCASSPPGDRGSGELFFGEGSRLTVL.

The rearrangement uses TRBV7-8 and TRBJ2-6; D ambiguous. CDR1 SGHVS and CDR2 FQNEAQ come from the germline V gene. The CDR3 is 16 residues long. Trimming removed 1 base from V and 2 bases from J, with 9 bases in between. CDR3 sequence reads: CASSLGSRTGANVLTF. CDR3 coding DNA: TGTGCCAGCAGCTTAGGAAGTAGAACTGGGGCCAACGTCCTGACTTTC.

The V call is TRBV2, the J call TRBJ2-1; 11 bases line up with TRBD2. Germline CDR1 SNHLY, CDR2 FYNNEI. Losses at the gene ends were 3 bases for V and 5 bases for J; bases not matched to a gene: 0. The CDR3 sequence is 14 residues long. CDR3 sequence (DNA): TGTGCCAGCAGTGATAGCGGGAGGGACAATGAGCAGTTCTTC. It codes for CASSDSGRDNEQFF.

The CDR3 reads CASSLDFRGEQFF. In DNA, the CDR3 is TGTGCCAGCAGCTTAGATTTCCGGGGTGAGCAGTTCTTC. The chain is built from TRBV11-2 and TRBJ2-1; the D gene is possibly TRBD2 (5 bases). The V and J ends lost 0 bases and 9 bases respectively, with 9 bases between them. The CDR3 is made up of 13 amino acids. CDR1 SGHAT and CDR2 FQNNGV come from the germline V gene.

For the CDR3, the DNA is TGTGCCAGCAGCTTTACGGGGAATTCACCCCTCCACTTT. Translation gives CASSFTGNSPLHF. The J gene is TRBJ1-6, the V gene TRBV11-3; D gene ambiguous. Trimming stripped 3 bases from V and 7 bases from J, with 7 bases between. Per germline, CDR1 SGHNT and CDR2 YENEEA. The CDR3 consists of 13 residues.

This clone has only one observation. The rearrangement uses TRBV11-2 and TRBJ2-7; a weak D match, TRBD2 (5 bases). V lost 5 bases and J 3 bases, leaving 11 bases between the germline ends. Germline CDR1 and CDR2: SGHAT and FQNNGV. This CDR3 spans 13 amino acids. This chain's CDR3 is CASSARADYEQYF. The DNA of the CDR3 is TGTGCCAGCAGCGCGCGGGCGGACTACGAGCAGTACTTC.

The chain has TRBV29-1 and TRBJ1-2; 9 bases align to TRBD1. V was clipped by 4 bases and J by 6 bases; unmatched bases: 6. The CDR3 contains 13 residues. The V gene's germline CDR1 is SQVTM and CDR2 ANQGSEA. The CDR3 bases are TGCAGCGTTGGGTCCGGGACAGGGAATGGCTACACCTTC. Its translation: CSVGSGTGNGYTF. The full variable domain, in which reference TRBV29-1 and TRBJ1-2 provide the parts outside the CDR3, is SAVISQKPSRDICQRGTSLTIQCQVDSQVTMMFWYRQQPGQSLTLIATANQGSEATYESGFVIDKFPISRPNLTFSTLTVSNMSPEDSSIYLCSVGSGTGNGYTFGSGTRLTVV.

Only one count was recorded for this clone. The chain carries TRBV18 and TRBJ2-2; no clear D gene. The germline V gene encodes CDR1 KGHSH and CDR2 LQKENI. V was clipped by 2 bases and J by 4 bases, with 8 bases between them. CDR3 length: 14 amino acids. The CDR3 spells CASSPNYVTGELFF. The CDR3, as DNA: TGTGCCAGCTCACCAAACTACGTCACCGGGGAGCTGTTTTTT.

The chain carries TRBV3-1 (or the pseudogene TRBV3-2) and TRBJ1-1, with D unresolved. V was cut by 1 base and J by 4 bases, with 10 bases left in between. This CDR3 is 14 amino acids long. Germline V gene lookup returns CDR1 LGHDT and CDR2 YNNKEL (reference sequence). The CDR3 DNA sequence: TGTGCCAGCAGCCAAGCTGGGAGGGCCACTGAAGCTTTCTTT. Amino acid sequence: CASSQAGRATEAFF.

This clone was found once. The chain links TRBV19 to TRBJ2-5, with 9 bases aligning to TRBD2. The V and J ends lost 1 base and 4 bases, in that order; junction bases with no gene match: 4. Per germline, CDR1 LNHDA and CDR2 SQIVND (reference sequence). The CDR3 extends over 15 amino acids. This chain's CDR3 is CASSIGTSVGETQYF. CDR3 nucleotide sequence: TGTGCCAGTAGTATAGGGACTAGCGTGGGAGAGACCCAGTACTTC.

The chain is built from TRBV5-8 and TRBJ1-5; no clear D gene. This CDR3 comprises 15 residues. Trimming removed 2 bases at V and 2 bases at J, with 11 bases between. Germline assignment: CDR1 SGHTS and CDR2 YDEGEE. The CDR3 loop reads CASSFDRGGNQPQHF. The CDR3 DNA reads as TGTGCCAGCAGCTTTGACCGAGGTGGCAATCAGCCCCAGCATTTT.

V usage is TRBV6-4 and J usage is TRBJ2-7, with 11 bases that match TRBD2. J gave up 1 base and V 6 bases, and 11 bases lay outside the gene matches. Germline CDR1 reads MRHNA; CDR2 reads SNTAGT. There are 17 residues in the CDR3. CDR3 sequence reads: CASRQGLAGWRSYEQYF. The CDR3 region has the DNA TGTGCCAGCAGACAAGGACTAGCGGGTTGGAGGTCCTACGAGCAGTACTTC.

This clone was seen only once. This chain uses TRBV3-1 (or the pseudogene TRBV3-2) with TRBJ1-2, with D perhaps matching TRBD1 (5 bases). From germline, CDR1 is LGHDT and CDR2 YNNKEL (reference sequence). The CDR3 totals 14 residues. Between the trimmed V and J ends, which lost 1 base and 1 base, there was a span of 7 bases. CDR3 protein: CASSQAGGNYGYTF. The CDR3, as DNA: TGTGCCAGCAGCCAAGCGGGGGGTAACTATGGCTACACCTTC.

The genes are TRBV19 and TRBJ1-1; D remains ambiguous. V shed 2 bases and J shed 1 base, with 11 bases lying between them. The CDR3 loop spans 15 amino acids. The germline V gene has CDR1 LNHDA and CDR2 SQIVND (reference sequence). The CDR3 nucleotides read TGTGCCAGTAGTATAAAATTAATTCGGAACACTGAAGCTTTCTTT. Residues: CASSIKLIRNTEAFF.

The chain combines TRBV20-1 with TRBJ1-2; D unresolved. From germline, CDR1 is DFQATT and CDR2 SNEGSKA (reference sequence). Trimming removed 0 bases from V and 8 bases from J, with 7 bases in between. The CDR3 runs to 11 residues. In DNA form, the CDR3 reads TGCAGTGCTAGAGATAATCTGGGCTACACCTTC. Protein product: CSARDNLGYTF.

The CDR3: CASSPIKPGQGYNEQFF. In nucleotides, the CDR3 is TGTGCCAGCTCACCAATTAAACCGGGACAGGGATACAATGAGCAGTTCTTC. The chain employs TRBV18 and TRBJ2-1; 9 bases map to TRBD1. The CDR3 length is 17 residues. Germline CDR1 is KGHSH and CDR2 is LQKENI. Trimming at V came to 2 bases and at J to 4 bases, leaving 9 bases not matched to a gene.

V usage is TRBV19 and J usage is TRBJ1-5, with 7 bases identical to TRBD1. The trim removed 10 bases at V and 9 bases at J, leaving 15 bases unmatched. Germline V lookup: CDR1 LNHDA, CDR2 SQIVND (reference sequence). The CDR3 contains 14 residues. The CDR3 nucleotides read TGTGCCACCACTCCTGTCCAGGGGGTGTTGCCCCAGCATTTT. Its protein product is CATTPVQGVLPQHF.

The chain couples TRBV7-9 to TRBJ2-1, with TRBD2 matching over 8 bases. V was clipped by 7 bases and J by 5 bases; unmatched bases: 7. The CDR3 contains 14 residues. Germline V gene lookup returns CDR1 SEHNR and CDR2 FQNEAQ (reference sequence). The CDR3 sequence: CASNSGMDNNEQFF. In DNA, the CDR3 is TGTGCCAGCAATAGCGGGATGGATAACAATGAGCAGTTCTTC.

The chain is built from TRBV5-1 and TRBJ2-7; TRBD1 aligns across 9 bases. Germline CDR1 SGHRS, CDR2 YFSETQ. The CDR3 runs to 15 residues. V lost 2 bases to trimming and J lost 3 bases; unmatched junction nucleotides: 6. CDR3 in amino acids: CASSFGTGNYYEQYF. In nucleotides, the CDR3 is TGCGCCAGCAGCTTCGGGACAGGGAACTACTACGAGCAGTACTTC.

The chain combines TRBV2 with TRBJ1-2, with 7 bases identical to TRBD1. The ends lost 7 bases at V and 4 bases at J; junction bases unmatched: 15. The CDR3 is 16 residues long. Germline V gives CDR1 SNHLY, CDR2 FYNNEI. The CDR3 sequence: CASTPGTANVGYGYTF. The CDR3 region has the DNA TGTGCCAGCACCCCCGGGACAGCCAATGTCGGCTATGGCTACACCTTC.

The chain has TRBV5-3 and TRBJ2-7; 8 bases map to TRBD2. TRBV5-3 is designated an ORF whose function remains uncertain. V was clipped by 0 bases and J by 0 bases; unmatched bases: 11. CDR3 length equals 18 residues. The CDR3 nucleotides read TGTGCCAGAAGCTTGGATGGCCGCCGGGAGGGCCTCTCCTACGAGCAGTACTTC. It specifies CARSLDGRREGLSYEQYF.

The rearrangement links TRBV30 to TRBJ2-1; TRBD2 aligns across 12 bases. V dropped 3 bases and J dropped 1; count of bases not matched to a gene: 4. This CDR3 has 16 amino acids. Germline loops: CDR1 GTSNPN, CDR2 SVGIG (reference sequence). The CDR3 DNA sequence: TGTGCCTGGAGACTGGGGACTAGCGGGTCCTACAATGAGCAGTTCTTC. Protein: CAWRLGTSGSYNEQFF.

There are a few counts of this clone. The CDR3 spells CSVLGLAGGEETQYF. CDR3 in DNA: TGCAGCGTACTCGGACTAGCGGGAGGGGAAGAGACCCAGTACTTC. This rearrangement joins TRBV29-1 to TRBJ2-5; TRBD2 matches at 15 bases. The ends lost 6 bases at V and 3 bases at J; junction bases unmatched: 5. Germline lookup yields CDR1 SQVTM and CDR2 ANQGSEA. The CDR3 length is 15 residues.

The J gene is TRBJ2-2, the V gene TRBV27; 7 nucleotides match TRBD1. J lost 0 bases, V lost 5 bases, and 6 bases had no gene match. From germline, CDR1 is MNHEY and CDR2 SMNVEV (reference sequence). This CDR3 has 16 residues. Here the CDR3 reads CASSRRDRSNTGELFF. As DNA, the CDR3 is TGTGCCAGCAGTAGACGGGACAGATCGAACACCGGGGAGCTGTTTTTT.

The rearrangement uses TRBV6-4 and TRBJ2-1, with no clear D. This CDR3 has 15 amino acids. Germline values: CDR1 MRHNA, CDR2 SNTAGT. The V end lost 3 bases, the J end lost 0 bases, and 9 bases lay between the germline ends. In DNA, the CDR3 is TGTGCCAGCAGTGATATGGCCAGCTCCTACAATGAGCAGTTCTTC. Its protein is CASSDMASSYNEQFF.